This T cell receptor beta chain is from a study of OX40 agonist ivuxolimab in advanced cancers. Study context: Subjects had a mean age of around 60 years, with a range of about 23 to 90; more than 70% were male.

Clones were read by immunoSEQ multiplex PCR, and TCRdb kept only the in-frame ones, dropping some. The sample lists 70,000 to 75,000 clones, 80% to 95% occurring once. The CDR3 totals 17 residues. Germline lookup yields CDR1 GTSNPN and CDR2 SVGIG (reference sequence). V lost 3 bases and J lost 3; bases outside the gene matches: 8. The sample was CD4+ or CD8+ T cells sorted from blood, taken in a trial of the OX40 agonist ivuxolimab. The sequence was obtained from an adult with an advanced solid tumor such as melanoma, head and neck, liver or kidney cancer. V is TRBV30 and J is TRBJ2-1; 13 positions match TRBD2. This CDR3 is CAWSLARLAGGYNEQFF. The DNA of the CDR3 is TGTGCCTGGAGCCTAGCCCGACTAGCGGGAGGCTACAATGAGCAGTTCTTC.